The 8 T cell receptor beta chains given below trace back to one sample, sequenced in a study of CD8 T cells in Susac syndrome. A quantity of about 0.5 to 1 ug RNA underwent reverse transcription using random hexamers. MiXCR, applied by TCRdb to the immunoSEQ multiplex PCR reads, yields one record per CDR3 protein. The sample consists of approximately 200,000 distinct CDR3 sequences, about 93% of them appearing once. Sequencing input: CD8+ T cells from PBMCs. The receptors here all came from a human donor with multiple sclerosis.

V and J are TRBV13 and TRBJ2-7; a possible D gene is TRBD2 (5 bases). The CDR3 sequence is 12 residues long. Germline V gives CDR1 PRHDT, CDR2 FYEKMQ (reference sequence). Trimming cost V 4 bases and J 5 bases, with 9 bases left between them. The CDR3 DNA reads TGTGCCAGCAGCTCAGGAGCGGACGAGCAGTACTTC. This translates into CASSSGADEQYF.

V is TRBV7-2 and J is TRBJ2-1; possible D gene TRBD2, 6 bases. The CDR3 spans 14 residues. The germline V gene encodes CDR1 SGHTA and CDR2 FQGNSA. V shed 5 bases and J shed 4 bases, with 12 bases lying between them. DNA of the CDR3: TGTGCCAGCAGCGGAGGGGACGGATACAATGAGCAGTTCTTC. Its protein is CASSGGDGYNEQFF.

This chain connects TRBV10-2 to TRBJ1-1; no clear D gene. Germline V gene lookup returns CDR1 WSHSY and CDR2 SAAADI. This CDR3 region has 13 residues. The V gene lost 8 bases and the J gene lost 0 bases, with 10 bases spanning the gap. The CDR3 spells CASGNVLNTEAFF. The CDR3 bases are TGCGCCAGCGGGAACGTACTGAACACTGAAGCTTTCTTT.

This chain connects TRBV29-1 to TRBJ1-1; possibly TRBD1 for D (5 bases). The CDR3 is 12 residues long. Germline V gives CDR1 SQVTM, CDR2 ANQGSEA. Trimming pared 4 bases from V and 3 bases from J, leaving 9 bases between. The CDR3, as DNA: TGCAGCGTTGGGGGGACTTACACTGAAGCTTTCTTT. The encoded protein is CSVGGTYTEAFF.

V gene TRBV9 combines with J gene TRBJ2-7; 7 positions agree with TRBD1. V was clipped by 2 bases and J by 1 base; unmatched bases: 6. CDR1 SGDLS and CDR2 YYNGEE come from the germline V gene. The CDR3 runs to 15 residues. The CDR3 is CASSVGTAVSYEQYF. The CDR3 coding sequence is TGTGCCAGCAGCGTCGGGACAGCGGTATCCTACGAGCAGTACTTC.

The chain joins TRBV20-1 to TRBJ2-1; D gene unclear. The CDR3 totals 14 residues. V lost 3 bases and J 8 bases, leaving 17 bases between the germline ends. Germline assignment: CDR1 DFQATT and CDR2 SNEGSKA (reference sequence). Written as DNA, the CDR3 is TGCAGTGCTAGTTACAATCCCCCCCGGGATGAGCAGTTCTTC. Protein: CSASYNPPRDEQFF.

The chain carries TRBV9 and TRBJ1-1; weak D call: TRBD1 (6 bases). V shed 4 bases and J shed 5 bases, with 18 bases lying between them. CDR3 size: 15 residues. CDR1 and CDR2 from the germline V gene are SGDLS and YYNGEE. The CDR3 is CASSPYVGGDTEAFF. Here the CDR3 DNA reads TGTGCCAGCAGCCCCTATGTCGGGGGCGATACTGAAGCTTTCTTT.

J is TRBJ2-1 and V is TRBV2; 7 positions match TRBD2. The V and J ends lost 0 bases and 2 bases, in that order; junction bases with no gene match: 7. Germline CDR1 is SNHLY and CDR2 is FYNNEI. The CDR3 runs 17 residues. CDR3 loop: CASSEAGEGGPYNEQFF. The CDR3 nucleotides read TGTGCCAGCAGTGAAGCGGGGGAGGGTGGACCCTACAATGAGCAGTTCTTC.